One sample yielded the 17 T cell receptor beta chains listed below, sequenced in a study of T cell responses to AZD1222 COVID-19 vaccine (dated by TCRdb to the early 2020s). Library prep was done by the immunoSEQ multiplex PCR assay. TCRdb took this table from immuneACCESS and kept in-frame rearrangements with V and J called. Such tables lack part of the clones; where checked against another copy, unresolved V genes explain under half of the gap, and the rest is unexplained. In all, the sample holds some 97,000 clones, and around nine tenths of those were seen once. Of the sample, more than 1.5% falls within the top ten clones. The intended sense of this specimen's time point label: baseline before first vaccination. The sample consisted of peripheral blood, taken on day 0 of AZD1222 vaccination. The origin of the receptors is an adult in good health.

The chain uses TRBV18 and TRBJ2-2; D gene uncertain. CDR1 is KGHSH, CDR2 LQKENI, per germline. Trimming cost V 5 bases and J 5 bases, with 9 bases left between them. The CDR3 has 13 amino acids. Here the CDR3 DNA reads TGTGCCAGCTCAACTACCTTAACCGGGGAGCTGTTTTTT. Protein sequence: CASSTTLTGELFF.

The chain recombines TRBV7-2 with TRBJ1-3, with TRBD1 as a possible D gene (6 bases). Trimming removed 4 bases at V and 0 bases at J, with 13 bases between. Germline CDR1 SGHTA, CDR2 FQGNSA. The CDR3 spans 16 residues. CDR3 nucleotides: TGTGCCAGCAGCTACCCGGGACACCCCTCTGGAAACACCATATATTTT. This translates into CASSYPGHPSGNTIYF.

The rearrangement links TRBV2 to TRBJ1-5; the D is unclear. V was trimmed by 3 bases and J by 4 bases, leaving 7 bases between them. Per germline, CDR1 SNHLY and CDR2 FYNNEI. The CDR3 has 13 residues. In DNA, the CDR3 is TGTGCCAGCAGTGACAGTCCAAATCAGCCCCAGCATTTT. Its protein is CASSDSPNQPQHF.

The V gene is TRBV7-9, the J gene TRBJ2-7; D may be TRBD1 (5 bases). This CDR3 contains 14 residues. Germline-derived CDR1 and CDR2 are SEHNR and FQNEAQ (reference sequence). V was cut by 2 bases and J by 2 bases, with 10 bases left in between. CDR3 in amino acids: CASSLTDKAYEQYF. The CDR3, as DNA: TGTGCCAGCAGCTTAACGGACAAAGCCTACGAGCAGTACTTC.

The sample holds a few counts of this clone. The CDR3 loop reads CASSYREETPLHF. CDR3 DNA sequence: TGTGCCAGCAGTTACAGGGAAGAAACACCCCTCCACTTT. The genes are TRBV6-2 or TRBV6-3 and TRBJ1-6; D is uncertain. The CDR3 spans 13 residues. V lost 2 bases and J lost 11, with 10 bases in between. Germline V lookup: CDR1 MNHEY, CDR2 SVGEGT.

The rearrangement uses TRBV14 and TRBJ2-6; possible D gene TRBD2, 5 bases. Germline V gene lookup returns CDR1 SGHDN and CDR2 FVKESK. The length of the CDR3 is 19 residues. Trimming left V 0 bases short and J 2 bases short, with 17 bases between. This chain's CDR3 is CASSQEVLRAAAGANVLTF. DNA for the CDR3: TGTGCCAGCAGCCAAGAGGTATTGAGGGCGGCGGCTGGGGCCAACGTCCTGACTTTC.

The chain has TRBV18 and TRBJ1-2; D remains ambiguous. Between the trimmed V and J ends, which lost 5 bases and 2 bases, there was a span of 9 bases. Germline V gene lookup returns CDR1 KGHSH and CDR2 LQKENI. This CDR3 is 13 amino acids long. The CDR3 nucleotides read TGTGCCAGCTCATATACAGCGAACTATGGCTACACCTTC. Translation: CASSYTANYGYTF.

The chain is built from TRBV21-1 and TRBJ2-7; the table's TRBD2 call for D was not verified on the DNA. TRBV21-1 is shown as a pseudogene. This CDR3 spans 12 amino acids. Written as DNA, the CDR3 is TGTGCCAGCAGCAGCTCGACTAGGGCCTATGGGGTC. Translation gives CASSSSTRAYGV.

The chain is built from TRBV2 and TRBJ1-2; D is uncertain. The length of the CDR3 is 12 residues. In germline, CDR1 is SNHLY, CDR2 FYNNEI. The V and J ends lost 7 bases and 1 base respectively, with 7 bases between them. The CDR3 protein is CASTDFNYGYTF. The CDR3 coding sequence is TGTGCCAGCACTGACTTTAACTATGGCTACACCTTC.

This rearrangement joins TRBV5-1 to TRBJ1-1; D call uncertain. V lost 0 bases and J lost 0, with 3 bases in between. The germline CDR1 and CDR2 sequences are SGHRS and YFSETQ. The length of the CDR3 is 13 residues. The CDR3 DNA sequence: TGCGCCAGCAGCTTGGAAATGAACACTGAAGCTTTCTTT. Protein: CASSLEMNTEAFF.

This clone appeared a single time. This chain connects TRBV28 to TRBJ1-2; perhaps TRBD1 as D (5 bases). Germline V gene data show CDR1 as MDHEN and CDR2 as SYDVKM. This CDR3 is 12 amino acids long. Trimming shortened V by 4 bases and J by 5 bases, and 8 bases separated the two germline ends. The chain's CDR3 is CASSWGRYGYTF. CDR3 coding DNA: TGTGCCAGCAGTTGGGGCAGGTATGGCTACACCTTC.

The chain links TRBV30 to TRBJ1-2; D is possibly TRBD1 (6 bases). The germline V and J ends were trimmed by 7 bases and 3 bases, with 9 bases remaining between them. This CDR3 has 11 amino acids. Looked up from germline, CDR1 is GTSNPN and CDR2 is SVGIG (reference sequence). The CDR3 DNA is TGTGCCTACCAGGGGTACTATGGCTACACCTTC. Protein: CAYQGYYGYTF. The full variable domain, completed using reference TRBV30 and TRBJ1-2, is SQTIHQWPATLVQPVGSPLSLECTVEGTSNPNLYWYRQAAGRGLQLLFYSVGIGQISSEVPQNLSASRPQDRQFILSSKKLLLSDSGFYLCAYQGYYGYTFGSGTRLTVV.

CDR3 amino acids: CASSLTRYNEQFF. CDR3 DNA sequence: TGTGCCAGCAGTTTAACCCGGTACAATGAGCAGTTCTTC. The rearrangement joins TRBV27 to TRBJ2-1, with no clear D. The germline gives CDR1 MNHEY, CDR2 SMNVEV (reference sequence). The V gene lost 2 bases and the J gene lost 4 bases, with 6 bases spanning the gap. The CDR3 is made up of 13 amino acids.

The chain is built from TRBV9 and TRBJ1-6; no clear D. The CDR3 has 14 residues. V was cut by 3 bases and J by 10 bases, with 14 bases left in between. The germline gives CDR1 SGDLS, CDR2 YYNGEE. The CDR3 protein is CASSDQHIDSPLHF. The CDR3 DNA reads TGTGCCAGCAGCGACCAGCACATAGACTCACCCCTCCACTTT. Filled out from reference TRBV9 and TRBJ1-6, the complete variable domain reads DSGVTQTPKHLITATGQRVTLRCSPRSGDLSVYWYQQSLDQGLQFLIQYYNGEERAKGNILERFSAQQFPDLHSELNLSSLELGDSALYFCASSDQHIDSPLHFGNGTRLTVT.

The CDR3 DNA follows: TGTGCCAGCAGCTCAAGGCACGAGCAGTACTTC. Its protein is CASSSRHEQYF. The J gene is TRBJ2-7, the V gene TRBV7-8; D unclear. Germline V gene data show CDR1 as SGHVS and CDR2 as FQNEAQ. The ends were cut back, 4 bases at V and 5 bases at J, with 6 bases in the middle. The CDR3 contains 11 residues. Variable domain in full (rest from reference TRBV7-8 and TRBJ2-7): GAGVSQSPRYKVAKRGQDVALRCDPISGHVSLFWYQQALGQGPEFLTYFQNEAQLDKSGLPSDRFFAERPEGSVSTLKIQRTQQEDSAVYLCASSSRHEQYFGPGTRLTVT.

V is TRBV28 and J is TRBJ1-2; D unresolved. CDR3 size: 14 residues. CDR1 and CDR2 from the germline V gene are MDHEN and SYDVKM. The germline V and J ends were trimmed by 1 base and 4 bases, with 10 bases remaining between them. The CDR3 spells CASSLFGGLYGYTF. CDR3 DNA: TGTGCCAGCAGTTTATTCGGAGGGCTCTATGGCTACACCTTC.

The rearrangement uses TRBV7-2 and TRBJ2-3; the D is unclear. The CDR3 sequence is 12 residues long. With 5 bases removed from V and 6 bases from J, the gap between germline ends came to 9 bases. Germline V gene data show CDR1 as SGHTA and CDR2 as FQGNSA. Written as DNA, the CDR3 is TGTGCCAGCAGCCCTGTCATGGATACGCAGTATTTT. It yields the protein CASSPVMDTQYF.